The clone carrying this T cell receptor beta chain was counted at least ten times. The source of the sample is a study of blood T cells in healthy people across ages. A second PCR of about 7 to 12 cycles used a sample-barcoded 5' primer and a J-beta primer mix. TCRdb re-called the 5' RACE reads with MiXCR, one entry per CDR3 protein. Of approximately 700,000 distinct CDR3 sequences in the sample, approximately 29% were seen once. The sample taken for sequencing was blood. The receptor was derived from a woman older than 75 in good health.

The CDR3 coding sequence is TGTGCCAGCAGCTTAGCGCGGTCTAGCGGGGGGGAGTTCTTC. It is translated as CASSLARSSGGEFF. The V gene is TRBV7-2, the J gene TRBJ2-1; 12 bases align to TRBD2. Germline CDR1 and CDR2: SGHTA and FQGNSA. The CDR3 runs 14 residues. V was pared by 0 bases and J by 14 bases, with 5 bases of the junction left unmatched.